Listed here are 22 T cell receptor beta chains from one sample, sequenced in a study of T cells in Graves' hyperthyroidism and ophthalmopathy. RNA transcripts were the template for amplifying TCR beta CDR3 regions. Carried out on the TCR CDR3, a first-round RT-PCR used the HTBI primer set. TCRdb used MiXCR to reprocess the multiplex PCR reads, holding one entry per CDR3 protein. The data contain around 690,000 distinct CDR3 sequences, 20% of them singletons. The specimen sequenced was blood. The receptors stem from a man aged 25 to 40 with Graves' ophthalmopathy.

This clonotype has only a few counts. This chain uses TRBV5-1 with TRBJ2-5; D possibly corresponds to TRBD2 (6 bases). Germline CDR1 is SGHRS and CDR2 is YFSETQ. The CDR3 has 16 amino acids. The V end was cut by 0 bases, the J end by 6 bases, with 18 bases between. The CDR3 protein is CASSLEFSGGIKTQYF. The CDR3 DNA is TGCGCCAGCAGCTTGGAATTTTCTGGAGGGATTAAGACCCAGTACTTC. Filled out from reference TRBV5-1 and TRBJ2-5, the complete variable domain reads KAGVTQTPRYLIKTRGQQVTLSCSPISGHRSVSWYQQTPGQGLQFLFEYFSETQRNKGNFPGRFSGRQFSNSRSEMNVSTLELGDSALYLCASSLEFSGGIKTQYFGPGTRLLVL.

This clonotype was seen a few times. The chain recombines TRBV20-1 with TRBJ1-5; D is unresolved. This CDR3 is 14 amino acids long. The germline gives CDR1 DFQATT, CDR2 SNEGSKA (reference sequence). Trimming cost V 1 base and J 0 bases, with 7 bases left between them. Here the CDR3 reads CSARGGASNQPQHF. The DNA for the CDR3 is TGCAGTGCTAGAGGGGGTGCTAGCAATCAGCCCCAGCATTTT.

The chain uses TRBV10-3 and TRBJ1-5; D gene ambiguous. The CDR3 is 15 residues long. Trimming stripped 2 bases from V and 0 bases from J, with 8 bases between. The germline V gene has CDR1 ENHRY and CDR2 SYGVKD. CDR3 nucleotides: TGTGCCATCAGTGAGGGGTCCTTTAGCAATCAGCCCCAGCATTTT. It specifies CAISEGSFSNQPQHF.

The chain carries TRBV4-1 and TRBJ2-5; D may be TRBD1 (5 bases). The V and J ends lost 4 bases and 0 bases respectively, with 12 bases between them. CDR3 length: 15 amino acids. Per the germline V gene, CDR1 is MGHRA and CDR2 is YSYEKL. As DNA, the CDR3 is TGCGCCAGCAGCCTTCGGATAGGGGACCAAGAGACCCAGTACTTC. It codes for CASSLRIGDQETQYF.

This clonotype has just a few counts. The V and J genes are TRBV6-5 and TRBJ1-4, with D maybe TRBD1 (6 bases). V was pared by 0 bases and J by 6 bases, with 17 bases between. The CDR3 is 17 residues long. Germline V gene lookup returns CDR1 MNHEY and CDR2 SVGAGI. This chain's CDR3 is CASSYSLDRPLYEKLFF. CDR3 sequence (DNA): TGTGCCAGCAGTTACTCGCTGGACAGACCCTTGTATGAAAAACTGTTTTTT.

The sample holds many counts of this clonotype. CDR3 nucleotides: TGTGCCAGCAGCGCACAAAGTCTCTACGAGCAGTACTTC. Its protein product is CASSAQSLYEQYF. The V and J genes are TRBV28 and TRBJ2-7; D is undetermined. The CDR3 contains 13 residues. Deletions cut 6 bases from V and 3 bases from J, with 12 bases between. Germline CDR1 MDHEN, CDR2 SYDVKM. The complete variable domain, with remaining parts taken from reference TRBV28 and TRBJ2-7, reads DVKVTQSSRYLVKRTGEKVFLECVQDMDHENMFWYRQDPGLGLRLIYFSYDVKMKEKGDIPEGYSVSREKKERFSLILESASTNQTSMYLCASSAQSLYEQYFGPGTRLTVT.

This clonotype was seen more than once but under ten times. V and J are TRBV6-1 and TRBJ1-1, with D perhaps matching TRBD1 (6 bases). Germline-derived CDR1 and CDR2 are MNHNS and SASEGT. Between the trimmed V and J ends, which lost 8 bases and 11 bases, there was a span of 18 bases. This CDR3 spans 12 amino acids. CDR3 nucleotides: TGTGCCAGCGAATCGGACAGCCGAAATGCTTTCTTT. Encoded protein: CASESDSRNAFF.

This clonotype was picked up a small number of times. The J gene is TRBJ2-4, the V gene TRBV12-3 or TRBV12-4; D is unresolved. The CDR3 runs to 12 residues. V was cut by 5 bases and J by 5 bases, with 7 bases left in between. The CDR3 coding sequence is TGTGCCAGCAGTCTGACCCAAAACATTCAGTACTTC. Its translation: CASSLTQNIQYF.

This clonotype is medium-sized in the sample. The chain combines TRBV11-3 with TRBJ2-5; no firm D call. Between the trimmed V and J ends, which lost 5 bases and 5 bases, there was a span of 12 bases. The CDR3 totals 13 residues. Germline-derived CDR1 and CDR2 are SGHNT and YENEEA. The CDR3 DNA is TGTGCCAGCAGCCTCAATTTACGCGAGACCCAGTACTTC. Amino acid sequence: CASSLNLRETQYF.

This clonotype was seen only a few times. The V call is TRBV6-1, the J call TRBJ2-1, with D unclear. The V end was cut by 8 bases, the J end by 4 bases, with 12 bases between. The CDR3 length is 13 residues. CDR1 and CDR2 from the germline V gene are MNHNS and SASEGT. CDR3 DNA sequence: TGTGCCAGCGGGCAGGACCCATACAATGAGCAGTTCTTC. As protein: CASGQDPYNEQFF.

The CDR3 reads CASSQGGSPGQPQHF. CDR3 coding DNA: TGCGCCAGCAGCCAAGGCGGGAGCCCTGGTCAGCCCCAGCATTTT. This chain links TRBV4-1 with TRBJ1-5; D call uncertain. The V gene's germline CDR1 is MGHRA and CDR2 YSYEKL. Trimming took 1 base from V and 6 from J, leaving 13 bases between them. CDR3 length: 15 residues.

This clonotype was seen more than once but under ten times. The V and J genes are TRBV7-9 and TRBJ2-5; D might be TRBD1 or TRBD2, each matching 7 bases. The germline V and J ends were trimmed by 7 bases and 5 bases, with 20 bases remaining between them. CDR1 and CDR2 (germline): SEHNR, FQNEAQ (reference sequence). CDR3 length: 15 residues. The CDR3 is CASTQVQGGHETQYF. The CDR3 region has the DNA TGTGCCAGCACCCAAGTTCAGGGGGGGCACGAGACCCAGTACTTC.

This clonotype was recorded at least ten times. The chain couples TRBV5-1 to TRBJ2-7; a weak D match, TRBD1 (6 bases). Trimming shortened V by 5 bases and J by 3 bases, and 15 bases separated the two germline ends. The CDR3 loop spans 14 amino acids. The germline V gene encodes CDR1 SGHRS and CDR2 YFSETQ. The CDR3, as DNA: TGCGCCAGCAGAGTGAACAGGGAATACTACGAGCAGTACTTC. It translates to CASRVNREYYEQYF.

This clonotype was picked up a small number of times. This rearrangement joins TRBV30 to TRBJ1-2, with 7 nucleotides matching TRBD1. CDR3 length: 14 amino acids. Germline CDR1 GTSNPN, CDR2 SVGIG (reference sequence). V lost 1 base, J lost 8 bases, and 10 bases stayed unmatched. As DNA, the CDR3 is TGTGCCTGGAGTGGGACAGGACTTCTCGCCGGCTACACCTTC. This sequence encodes CAWSGTGLLAGYTF.

The chain links TRBV18 to TRBJ1-4; 7 bases agree with TRBD1. The junction had 9 bases not matched to a gene; V was cut back by 6 bases and J by 5 bases. The length of the CDR3 is 15 residues. The V gene's germline CDR1 is KGHSH and CDR2 LQKENI. The CDR3 DNA reads TGTGCCAGCTCGTCTTCAGGGACAGCGAATGAAAAACTGTTTTTT. Translated: CASSSSGTANEKLFF.

In its sample, this clonotype was seen a few times. The chain employs TRBV5-1 and TRBJ2-7; 13 nucleotides align to TRBD2. The CDR3 length is 13 residues. Germline V gene data show CDR1 as SGHRS and CDR2 as YFSETQ. Unmatched junction bases numbered 3, after V lost 8 bases and J lost 4 bases. CDR3 sequence reads: CASGTSGIYEQYF. The CDR3 DNA follows: TGCGCCAGTGGGACTAGCGGGATTTACGAGCAGTACTTC.

The J gene is TRBJ2-5, the V gene TRBV2; D possibly corresponds to TRBD1 (6 bases). This CDR3 is 15 amino acids long. Germline V CDR1 and CDR2: SNHLY, FYNNEI. V was pared by 6 bases and J by 0 bases, with 14 bases between. The DNA for the CDR3 is TGTGCCAGCAGGCAGGGGTCTCCTTACCAAGAGACCCAGTACTTC. Protein product: CASRQGSPYQETQYF.

This clonotype was observed at least ten times. The chain employs TRBV20-1 and TRBJ1-1; TRBD1 agrees at 9 bases. Looked up from germline, CDR1 is DFQATT and CDR2 is SNEGSKA (reference sequence). With 3 bases clipped from V and 5 bases from J, the junction kept 7 bases outside the gene matches. The CDR3 is 14 amino acids. Written as DNA, the CDR3 is TGCAGTGCTAGTCCGGGACAGGGAGGTACTGAAGCTTTCTTT. Its protein product is CSASPGQGGTEAFF.

This clonotype was seen a handful of times. J is TRBJ2-7 and V is TRBV28; no reliable D call. Trimming removed 7 bases from V and 3 bases from J, with 7 bases in between. The CDR3 totals 11 residues. Germline V gene sequence: CDR1 MDHEN, CDR2 SYDVKM. As DNA, the CDR3 is TGTGCCAGCACCCCCGGCTACGAGCAGTACTTC. It codes for CASTPGYEQYF. Supplemented by reference TRBV28 and TRBJ2-7, the full variable domain reads DVKVTQSSRYLVKRTGEKVFLECVQDMDHENMFWYRQDPGLGLRLIYFSYDVKMKEKGDIPEGYSVSREKKERFSLILESASTNQTSMYLCASTPGYEQYFGPGTRLTVT.

This clonotype was observed at least ten times. The chain combines TRBV30 with TRBJ1-2, with 7 bases fitting TRBD1. The J segment lost 6 bases and the V segment lost 6 bases, leaving 10 bases of the junction unmatched. The CDR3 contains 13 residues. Germline V CDR1 and CDR2: GTSNPN, SVGIG (reference sequence). The DNA for the CDR3 is TGTGCCTGCACCTCCGGACAGGACAATGGCTACACCTTC. Encoded protein: CACTSGQDNGYTF.

The chain combines TRBV3-1 with TRBJ2-2; D might be TRBD2 (5 bases). This CDR3 region has 16 residues. V was pared by 1 base and J by 3 bases, with 12 bases between. CDR1 is LGHDT, CDR2 YNNKEL, per germline (reference sequence). CDR3 nucleotide sequence: TGTGCCAGCAGCCAAGTTCTGCGGGCGCACACCGGGGAGCTGTTTTTT. This codes for CASSQVLRAHTGELFF.

This chain uses TRBV2 with TRBJ2-3, with D uncertain. The CDR3 runs to 14 residues. Trimming took off 7 bases at V and 0 bases at J, with 11 bases between the two ends. The germline CDR1 and CDR2 sequences are SNHLY and FYNNEI. Here the CDR3 reads CASTVALSTDTQYF. The CDR3 DNA reads TGTGCCAGCACTGTGGCCCTAAGCACAGATACGCAGTATTTT.